This T cell receptor beta chain was identified during a study of CD8 T cells in Susac syndrome. High-throughput TCR beta sequencing covered peripheral CD8+ and CD4+ T cells. It was negative isolation that provided the CD8+ and CD4+ T cells, whereas TEMRA cells were enriched by FACS. The V segment lost 4 bases and the J segment 2 bases; nucleotides outside the gene matches: 1. CDR1 is DFQATT and CDR2 is SNEGSKA in the germline V gene (reference sequence). There are 13 residues in the CDR3. After extraction with the RNeasy kit, roughly 0.45 to 1 ug of the RNA was reverse transcribed using random hexamers. Amplification of TCR beta CDR3 used immunoSEQ multiplex PCR across 54 Vbeta and 13 Jbeta. Via MiXCR, TCRdb re-called the immunoSEQ multiplex PCR reads, giving one row per CDR3 protein. The table shows about 190,000 distinct CDR3 sequences, with over 85% occurring only once.

This rearrangement joins TRBV20-1 to TRBJ1-3; TRBD1 matches 8 bases. The clonotype comes from a human donor in good health. The source material was CD4+ T cells from PBMCs. DNA of the CDR3: TGCAGTGCTAAGACAGGGGCTGGAAACACCATATATTTT. It specifies CSAKTGAGNTIYF.